What follows are 26 T cell receptor beta chains derived from one specimen sequenced in a study of T cell changes during pregnancy in multiple sclerosis. The protocol was immunoSEQ multiplex PCR, while the TCRdb copy is restricted to in-frame clones and leaves out a portion. The sample contains 58,000 or so clones, around 92% of which appear only once. The input for sequencing was peripheral blood, taken in the first trimester of pregnancy. The receptor source for this set is a female donor with multiple sclerosis, enrolled in a pregnancy study.

The V gene is TRBV19, the J gene TRBJ1-5; D perhaps matches TRBD1 (6 bases). The germline CDR1 and CDR2 sequences are LNHDA and SQIVND (reference sequence). The V and J ends lost 6 bases and 0 bases respectively, with 9 bases between them. CDR3 size: 14 residues. The CDR3 sequence: CASSQGYSNQPQHF. The CDR3 region has the DNA TGTGCCAGTAGCCAGGGGTATAGCAATCAGCCCCAGCATTTT.

The rearrangement joins TRBV7-9 to TRBJ1-2; 9 nucleotides align to TRBD1. This CDR3 contains 16 residues. Germline V gene lookup returns CDR1 SEHNR and CDR2 FQNEAQ (reference sequence). J gave up 7 bases and V 5 bases, and 14 bases lay outside the gene matches. The CDR3 bases are TGTGCCAGCAGCAAACAGGGGGCGAAAGGTCCGGCTGGCTACACCTTC. This sequence encodes CASSKQGAKGPAGYTF.

CDR3 sequence: CASGEEDGSSYEQYF. CDR3 DNA: TGTGCCAGCGGAGAGGAAGACGGATCGTCCTACGAGCAGTACTTC. The V call is TRBV6-1, the J call TRBJ2-7; no firm D call. CDR3 size: 15 residues. Germline CDR1 reads MNHNS; CDR2 reads SASEGT. V was cut by 8 bases and J by 1 base, with 18 bases left in between.

The chain carries TRBV4-2 and TRBJ1-5; D not resolved. V was shortened by 0 bases and J by 4 bases, with 7 bases between the two germline ends. Germline V gene sequence: CDR1 LGHNA, CDR2 YNFKEQ. There are 14 residues in the CDR3. The DNA of the CDR3 is TGTGCCAGCAGCCAAGAGTCAACAAATCAGCCCCAGCATTTT. Translating gives CASSQESTNQPQHF.

CDR3 sequence (DNA): TGTGCCAGCAGTTACGACAGTCACTATGGCTACACCTTC. As protein: CASSYDSHYGYTF. V is TRBV6-5 and J is TRBJ1-2; tentatively, D is TRBD1 (5 bases). Germline-derived CDR1 and CDR2 are MNHEY and SVGAGI. CDR3 size: 13 residues. The V and J ends lost 2 bases and 3 bases respectively, with 7 bases between them.

V gene TRBV27 combines with J gene TRBJ2-1; TRBD2 agrees at 9 bases. The CDR3 extends over 15 amino acids. After removal of 5 bases from V and 3 bases from J, the junction contained 5 bases not matched to a gene. Germline CDR1 reads MNHEY; CDR2 reads SMNVEV (reference sequence). CDR3 sequence reads: CASSIIAGVYNEQFF. The CDR3 coding sequence is TGTGCCAGCAGTATAATAGCGGGAGTCTACAATGAGCAGTTCTTC.

The V gene is TRBV29-1, the J gene TRBJ2-5; 7 bases align to TRBD1. CDR1 and CDR2 (germline): SQVTM, ANQGSEA. Unmatched junction bases numbered 9, after V lost 3 bases and J lost 5 bases. The CDR3 length is 14 residues. The CDR3 coding sequence is TGCAGCGTTGATCTCCGGGACAGAGGCGAGACCCAGTACTTC. Amino acid sequence: CSVDLRDRGETQYF.

The rearrangement joins TRBV5-6 to TRBJ1-1; D call uncertain. Trimming took off 1 base at V and 6 bases at J, with 10 bases between the two ends. Germline assignment: CDR1 SGHDT and CDR2 YYEEEE. The CDR3 spans 13 residues. CDR3 protein: CASSLLRSPEAFF. Written as DNA, the CDR3 is TGTGCCAGCAGCTTGCTCCGGAGTCCTGAAGCTTTCTTT.

The chain combines TRBV6-1 with TRBJ2-2; tentatively, D is TRBD1 (6 bases). Trimming took off 7 bases at V and 1 base at J, with 13 bases between the two ends. Per the germline V gene, CDR1 is MNHNS and CDR2 is SASEGT. This CDR3 spans 15 amino acids. The CDR3 sequence: CASNRRQVNTGELFF. The CDR3 nucleotides are TGTGCCAGCAATCGGCGACAGGTGAACACCGGGGAGCTGTTTTTT.

The rearrangement links TRBV5-8 to TRBJ2-2; the match to TRBD2 covers 10 bases. The CDR3 totals 18 residues. After removal of 0 bases from V and 5 bases from J, the junction contained 10 bases not matched to a gene. CDR1 and CDR2 from the germline V gene are SGHTS and YDEGEE. CDR3 residues: CASSLVMLAGVRTGELFF. CDR3 nucleotides: TGTGCCAGCAGCTTGGTTATGCTAGCGGGAGTAAGAACCGGGGAGCTGTTTTTT.

In nucleotides, the CDR3 is TGCGCCAGCAGCCAGGGTCTAGCGGGAGGTTACGAGCAGTACTTC. Protein: CASSQGLAGGYEQYF. The chain employs TRBV5-1 and TRBJ2-7; 11 bases map to TRBD2. V lost 4 bases and J lost 4; bases outside the gene matches: 7. The CDR3 extends over 15 amino acids. In germline, CDR1 is SGHRS, CDR2 YFSETQ.

The J gene is TRBJ2-5, the V gene TRBV7-2, with D maybe TRBD2 (5 bases). V was pared by 1 base and J by 5 bases, with 8 bases between. Per germline, CDR1 SGHTA and CDR2 FQGNSA. The CDR3 has 13 residues. The CDR3 coding sequence is TGTGCCAGCAGCTTAGGCGGGTTGGAGACCCAGTACTTC. Translation: CASSLGGLETQYF.

This clone was observed a single time. As DNA, the CDR3 is TGTGCCAGCAGTGAGGTTAGCTCTGGGGCCAACGTCCTGACTTTC. As protein: CASSEVSSGANVLTF. The V gene is TRBV6-4, the J gene TRBJ2-6; no reliable D call. Germline V CDR1 and CDR2: MRHNA, SNTAGT. V was trimmed by 3 bases and J by 0 bases, leaving 6 bases between them. The CDR3 length is 15 residues.

The V and J genes are TRBV4-3 and TRBJ2-1; TRBD2 is a possible D gene (5 bases). The CDR3 runs 16 residues. Trimming pared 2 bases from V and 7 bases from J, leaving 18 bases between. Germline CDR1 LGHNA, CDR2 YSLEER. CDR3 protein: CASSQFRWGDDNEQFF. CDR3 DNA sequence: TGCGCCAGCAGCCAATTCCGATGGGGAGACGATAATGAGCAGTTCTTC.

The CDR3 DNA sequence: TGCAGCGTTGCGGGAAATAGTAATGAGCAGTTCTTC. Residues: CSVAGNSNEQFF. This sequence joins TRBV29-1 and TRBJ2-1; the D gene is possibly TRBD2 (5 bases). This CDR3 has 12 amino acids. Deletions cut 4 bases from V and 7 bases from J, with 11 bases between. Per the germline V gene, CDR1 is SQVTM and CDR2 is ANQGSEA.

This clone occurred a few times. The rearrangement links TRBV10-1 to TRBJ2-7; D is uncertain. V was pared by 9 bases and J by 4 bases, with 10 bases between. The CDR3 totals 11 residues. Germline loops: CDR1 WNHNN, CDR2 SYGVQD (reference sequence). In DNA, the CDR3 is TGCGCCAGGGAGACTGCTTACGAGCAGTACTTC. It translates to CARETAYEQYF.

This sequence joins TRBV7-8 and TRBJ1-4, with a weak D call TRBD1 (6 bases). Germline V gene sequence: CDR1 SGHVS, CDR2 FQNEAQ. The CDR3 runs 14 residues. V shed 5 bases and J shed 8 bases, with 15 bases lying between them. CDR3 nucleotides: TGTGCCAGCAGCCGTGCGGGGGCTGGGGAAAAACTGTTTTTT. This sequence encodes CASSRAGAGEKLFF.

The V gene is TRBV7-9, the J gene TRBJ1-3; TRBD1 might be the D (5 bases). Germline V gene data show CDR1 as SEHNR and CDR2 as FQNEAQ (reference sequence). V lost 3 bases, J lost 5 bases, and 8 bases lay in between. This CDR3 is 13 amino acids long. The CDR3 loop reads CASSFQGRNTIYF. CDR3 sequence (DNA): TGTGCCAGCAGCTTCCAGGGCCGAAACACCATATATTTT.

V is TRBV4-3 and J is TRBJ2-6; D perhaps matches TRBD2 (6 bases). In germline, CDR1 is LGHNA, CDR2 YSLEER. V shed 8 bases and J shed 0 bases, with 11 bases lying between them. The CDR3 covers 15 residues. CDR3 amino acids: CASAEGISGANVLTF. CDR3 nucleotide sequence: TGCGCCAGCGCGGAGGGAATCTCTGGGGCCAACGTCCTGACTTTC.

The chain employs TRBV5-1 and TRBJ2-5; 7 bases map to TRBD2. This CDR3 region has 15 residues. V was pared by 4 bases and J by 3 bases, with 9 bases of the junction left unmatched. Germline V gene sequence: CDR1 SGHRS, CDR2 YFSETQ. In nucleotides, the CDR3 is TGCGCCAGCAGCCCAATCCGACTAGCAGAAGAGACCCAGTACTTC. Translated, it gives CASSPIRLAEETQYF.

The chain uses TRBV27 and TRBJ1-1, with 9 bases matching TRBD1. V dropped 7 bases and J dropped 5; count of bases not matched to a gene: 5. Germline lookup yields CDR1 MNHEY and CDR2 SMNVEV (reference sequence). The CDR3 totals 13 residues. DNA for the CDR3: TGTGCCAGCATAGGACAGGGGAGTACTGAAGCTTTCTTT. Translation gives CASIGQGSTEAFF.

The chain carries TRBV7-9 and TRBJ2-7; TRBD2 is a possible D gene (5 bases). CDR3 length: 15 amino acids. The V end lost 1 base, the J end lost 7 bases, and 17 bases lay between the germline ends. Germline V gene lookup returns CDR1 SEHNR and CDR2 FQNEAQ (reference sequence). For the CDR3, the DNA is TGTGCCAGCAGCTTAGATCTAGCCCTCGGGAAGGAGCAGTACTTC. This sequence encodes CASSLDLALGKEQYF.

The rearrangement uses TRBV27 and TRBJ2-7; 7 bases agree with TRBD1. This CDR3 comprises 15 residues. Germline V gene sequence: CDR1 MNHEY, CDR2 SMNVEV (reference sequence). V shed 2 bases and J 3 bases; nucleotides not matched to a gene: 7. The CDR3 DNA sequence: TGTGCCAGCAGTTTAGCCCCAGGGGGTGGCTACGAGCAGTACTTC. It encodes CASSLAPGGGYEQYF.

The CDR3 is CASSTSGQETQYF. For the CDR3, the DNA is TGTGCCAGCAGCACTAGCGGACAAGAGACCCAGTACTTC. This chain joins TRBV7-9 and TRBJ2-5, with TRBD2 matching 8 bases. V gave up 5 bases and J gave up 2 bases; unmatched junction bases: 1. CDR3 size: 13 residues. Germline V gene lookup returns CDR1 SEHNR and CDR2 FQNEAQ (reference sequence).

This chain links TRBV27 with TRBJ2-3, with TRBD1 matching over 7 bases. V gave up 3 bases and J gave up 4 bases; unmatched junction bases: 13. CDR3 size: 17 residues. Germline V gene data show CDR1 as MNHEY and CDR2 as SMNVEV (reference sequence). This CDR3 is CASSFDPTGIGSDTQYF. The CDR3 DNA reads as TGTGCCAGCAGTTTCGACCCGACAGGGATTGGATCAGATACGCAGTATTTT.

This rearrangement joins TRBV5-4 to TRBJ1-4, with 10 bases matching TRBD1. This CDR3 comprises 18 residues. Germline-derived CDR1 and CDR2 are SGHNT and YYREEE (reference sequence). The V segment lost 4 bases and the J segment 5 bases; nucleotides outside the gene matches: 14. This chain's CDR3 is CASSPSPPGQGINEKLFF. The CDR3 coding sequence is TGTGCCAGCAGCCCTTCACCCCCGGGACAGGGGATCAATGAAAAACTGTTTTTT.